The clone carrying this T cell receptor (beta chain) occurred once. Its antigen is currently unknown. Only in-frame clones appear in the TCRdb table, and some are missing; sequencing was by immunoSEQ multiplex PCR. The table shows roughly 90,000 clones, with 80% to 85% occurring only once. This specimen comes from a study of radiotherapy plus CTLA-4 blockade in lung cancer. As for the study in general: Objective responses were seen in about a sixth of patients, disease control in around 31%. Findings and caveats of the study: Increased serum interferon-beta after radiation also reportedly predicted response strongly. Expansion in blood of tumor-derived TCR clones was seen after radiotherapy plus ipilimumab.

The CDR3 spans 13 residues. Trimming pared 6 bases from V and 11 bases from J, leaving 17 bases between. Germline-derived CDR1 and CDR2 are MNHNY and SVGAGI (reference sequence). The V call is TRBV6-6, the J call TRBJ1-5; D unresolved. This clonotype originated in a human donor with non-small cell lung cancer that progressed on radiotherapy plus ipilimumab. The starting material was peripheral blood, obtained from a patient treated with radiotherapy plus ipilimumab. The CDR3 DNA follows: TGTGCCAGCAGGATGCCGGGAGCGGAGTCCCAGCATTTT. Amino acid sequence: CASRMPGAESQHF.